This is a list of T cell receptor beta chains from one sample in a study of blood T cell repertoires in COVID-19. TCRdb keeps only in-frame clones here, not all; method: immunoSEQ multiplex PCR. In the table there are about 150,000 clones, around 87% of which are singletons. The sequenced material came from peripheral blood. These receptors were taken from a woman between 50 and 59 years old with active or convalescent COVID-19. Both conserved end residues are part of each CDR3. D genes are given only for firm matches. Clone size is not always given. Where it is, it says once, few, many or a class for expanded clones.

v_call	j_call	clone_size	d_call	cdr3_nt	cdr3_aa
TRBV7-8	TRBJ2-3	.	.	TGTGCCAGCAGCTTAGCGGGCACCCGCACAGATACGCAGTATTTT	CASSLAGTRTDTQYF
TRBV28	TRBJ1-5	.	.	TGTGCCAGCATGCAGGCTAATCAGCCCCAGCATTTT	CASMQANQPQHF
TRBV6-6	TRBJ1-5	few	.	TGTGCCAGCAGTTACCTCGGGGGGGGCAATCAGCCCCAGCATTTT	CASSYLGGGNQPQHF
TRBV6-2/TRBV6-3	TRBJ1-1	.	.	TGTGCCAGCAGTTACGCTTACAGTGAAGCTTTCTTT	CASSYAYSEAFF
TRBV10-3	TRBJ1-1	.	.	TGTGCCATCAGTGGGGGGGGTGCTGAAGCTTTCTTT	CAISGGGAEAFF
TRBV24-1	TRBJ1-2	.	TRBD1	TGTGCCACCAGTGATTTAGAGGGGGCAGGCGAACGATACCAGCTCAAGATCTATGGCTACACCTTC	CATSDLEGAGERYQLKIYGYTF
TRBV18	TRBJ2-3	.	.	TGTGCCAGCTCACCCCGGACCCGGGAGGATACGCAGTATTTT	CASSPRTREDTQYF
TRBV28	TRBJ1-2	.	.	TGTGCCAGCAGTTTCTCTTCGGTTCGAGCTCCGTATGGCTACACCTTC	CASSFSSVRAPYGYTF
TRBV7-3	TRBJ2-1	.	.	TGTGCCAGCAGCTTAAAAGGCGGCTCCTACAATGAGCAGTTCTTC	CASSLKGGSYNEQFF
TRBV7-2	TRBJ2-7	.	.	TGTGCCAGCAGCTTAGGGAGCCTTGGGGGGTACGAGCAGTACTTC	CASSLGSLGGYEQYF
TRBV19	TRBJ2-7	once	TRBD2	TGTGCCAGTAGTCCCGCAGGGCGCGGGGGGTCCTACGAGCAGTACTTC	CASSPAGRGGSYEQYF
TRBV28	TRBJ2-1	.	TRBD2	TGTGCCAGCACCGGCCCCGGGACTAGACTAACGGATGAGCAGTTCTTC	CASTGPGTRLTDEQFF
TRBV27	TRBJ1-1	.	.	TGTGCCAGCAGATCAATAGGGGAGGTCACTGAAGCTTTCTTT	CASRSIGEVTEAFF
TRBV27	TRBJ2-7	.	TRBD2	TGTGCCAGCAGTTCTCTAGCGGGACCCTACGAGCAGTACTTC	CASSSLAGPYEQYF
TRBV28	TRBJ1-4	.	.	TGTGCCAGCAGTTTATACGCCCCCGGGGGGCGAAGGGAACTGTTTTTT	CASSLYAPGGRRELFF
TRBV7-9	TRBJ2-7	few	.	TGTGCCAGCAGCTTTAGTGCCCTGTCCTCCTACGAGCAGTACTTC	CASSFSALSSYEQYF
TRBV10-3	TRBJ1-2	once	.	TGTGCCATCAGTGAGCCCCCGGGGACTAACTATGGCTACACCTTC	CAISEPPGTNYGYTF
TRBV6-1	TRBJ1-1	.	.	TGTGCCAGCAGTGAAGCGTGGGCAGGGCGAGAACGGAACACTGAAGCTTTCTTT	CASSEAWAGRERNTEAFF
TRBV24-1	TRBJ2-5	.	.	TGTGCCACCAGTGATGCCGCTACTCAAGAGACCCAGTACTTC	CATSDAATQETQYF
TRBV19	TRBJ2-1	few	TRBD2	TGTGCCAGTAGTCCCCAACTAGCGACTAATGAGCAGTTCTTC	CASSPQLATNEQFF
TRBV7-8	TRBJ2-5	.	TRBD1	TGTGCCAGCAGCTTAAGACAGGGTGGAGAGACCCAGTACTTC	CASSLRQGGETQYF
TRBV7-9	TRBJ2-3	.	TRBD2	TGTGCCAGCAGCTTAGGGCTTGCGGGGGGGGCCGGACGCACAGATACGCAGTATTTT	CASSLGLAGGAGRTDTQYF
TRBV7-2	TRBJ1-1	once	.	TGTGCCAGCAGCTTAGGGAGGGAAGCTTTCTTT	CASSLGREAFF
TRBV9	TRBJ2-5	.	TRBD2	TGTGCCAGCAGCCCCCGACTAGCGTCACAAGAGACCCAGTACTTC	CASSPRLASQETQYF
TRBV6-5	TRBJ2-1	.	TRBD2	TGTGCCAGCATCGAAAGCGGGGCCTACAATGAGCAGTTCTTC	CASIESGAYNEQFF
TRBV18	TRBJ2-5	.	.	TGTGCCAGCTCACCCGGGGGACAAGAGACCCAGTACTTC	CASSPGGQETQYF
TRBV5-4	TRBJ2-7	once	TRBD1	TGTGCCAGCAGCTTGGGACAGGGGTTCGACGAGCAGTACTTC	CASSLGQGFDEQYF
TRBV30	TRBJ1-4	.	TRBD1	TGTGCCTGGAACAGGGGGCGCAGTGAAAAACTGTTTTTT	CAWNRGRSEKLFF
TRBV11-2	TRBJ2-1	.	TRBD1	TGTGCCAGCAGCTGGGACAGTTACAATGAGCAGTTCTTC	CASSWDSYNEQFF
TRBV27	TRBJ1-5	.	TRBD1	TGTGCCAGCAGTATCCAGGGGGCCCATCAGCCCCAGCATTTT	CASSIQGAHQPQHF
TRBV6-1	TRBJ2-7	.	TRBD2	TGTGCCAGCAGTGAACTAGCGGGGGGGCACTTTAACGAGCAGTACTTC	CASSELAGGHFNEQYF
TRBV6-5	TRBJ1-2	.	TRBD1	TGTGCCAGCAGTTACGGGGGCGGACAGGGCTATGGCTACACCTTC	CASSYGGGQGYGYTF
TRBV5-4	TRBJ2-7	once	TRBD1	TGTGCCAGCAGCTTGGGACAGGGGGAGACCTACGAGCAGTACTTC	CASSLGQGETYEQYF
TRBV9	TRBJ1-2	.	TRBD1	TGTGCCAGCAGCCAGGGACAGGGAAGGGGTGGCTACACCTTC	CASSQGQGRGGYTF
TRBV6-6	TRBJ1-6	.	.	TGTGCCAGCAGTTACGAAAGGTCAGGGACACCCCTCCACTTT	CASSYERSGTPLHF
TRBV6-6	TRBJ2-1	.	TRBD2	TGTGCCAGCAGACTAGCGGGAATTGTGAATGAGCAGTTCTTC	CASRLAGIVNEQFF
TRBV10-3	TRBJ1-2	few	TRBD1	TGTGCCATCAGCACCGGGACAGGGGATGGCTACACCTTC	CAISTGTGDGYTF